Here is one TCR beta chain with its context. What it recognizes is unknown. This sample is part of a study of beta chain features in type 1 diabetes. Overall study results and limits: TCRB repertoires of naive, central memory and Treg cells appeared more similar among patients than among healthy donors.

V gave up 1 base and J gave up 4 bases, with 16 bases separating them. CDR1 and CDR2 from the germline V gene are SGHTA and FQGNSA. The CDR3 is made up of 16 amino acids. Since all of the isolated RNA was reverse transcribed, expressed TCRB transcripts were what got sequenced. It was found that naive, central memory and regulatory T cell samples averaged about 3.4 million reads. Measured with immunoSEQ multiplex PCR; TCRdb has only the in-frame clones, and not every one. The data contain about 900,000 clones, roughly 15% of them singletons. This chain uses TRBV7-2 with TRBJ1-2; no reliable D call. This TCR was sampled from a woman aged 18-29 years in good health. The source material was naive CD4+ T cells from blood. DNA of the CDR3: TGTGCCAGCAGCTTAGAAGGGTCAGCCTCAATCTATGGCTACACCTTC. Translation gives CASSLEGSASIYGYTF.